This T cell receptor (beta chain) was obtained from a study of shared clonotypes between healthy human individuals (dated by TCRdb to 2018 to 2020). Turning to the overall study: Three men and two women, aged 18 to 49 years, made up the cohort. For each donor, CD4 naive and CD4 memory were each given three plates, CD8 naive was given two plates, and CD8 memory was given one plate. The study deeply sequenced blood TCR repertoires of five healthy adults to estimate repertoire size and the extent of clonotype sharing between individuals. To increase sequencing depth and limit assay-specific biases, different laboratories used diverse techniques to prepare libraries and sequence TCR repertoires. Per donor, leukapheresis produced somewhere between about 0.94 and 8.9 billion PBMCs. General findings and caveats noted by the study authors: Naive subsets generally had larger estimated clonotype richness than memory subsets did. Pairwise subsampling indicated that sequencing depth was expected to affect the degree of clonotype sharing among donors. Even with the large sequencing depth, rarefaction of the sorted-subset datasets indicated that sequencing was incomplete. The small number of donors limited the genetic and exposure-history diversity represented. Sampling was restricted to blood, and TCR repertoires in tissues likely differ from the TCR repertoires found in blood. Higher generation probabilities were observed for clonotypes shared by all four sorted-subset donors than for non-shared clonotypes. Across a handful of donors, approximately 5% of naive CD4, roughly 3.5% of naive CD8, under 2.5% of memory CD4, and under 0.45% of memory CD8 clonotypes were shared.

Concerning this clone: Its antigen remains unidentified. No much larger clone is present one base from it, and per-base qualities are unavailable.

Using the deep immunoSEQ assay, TCR CDR3 regions were amplified from genomic DNA by multiplex PCR. Extracted genomic DNA from each cell subset was spread evenly across all wells of several immunoSEQ 96-well plates, with each plate serving as a replicate. Each replicate PCR for sorted subsets received roughly 0.2 ug genomic DNA, equal to about 30,000 T cell genomes. Purified libraries were measured with a Qubit 3.0 fluorometer, size-checked on a Bioanalyzer 2100, and measured again with the KAPA Library Quantification kit. Every immunoSEQ 96-well plate was sequenced on a dedicated single-read 150-cycle Illumina NextSeq 550 flow cell. On the study's bioinformatics: Because only junctional sequences without quality scores were contained in the immunoSEQ output, filtering matching that applied to full-length reads could not be performed. Sequences were annotated with PyIR, a Python wrapper for IgBLAST v1.9, and V/J genes and CDR3 were assigned using IMGT germline references. Reads were filtered out if the reads had weak V/J assignments (E-value above 1e-6), no CDR3, stop codons, out-of-frame junctions, or ambiguous translated residues. V3J clonotypes were defined as sequences sharing the same inferred V gene, J gene, and CDR3 amino acid sequence. Percentage overlap between repertoires was calculated by dividing the number of shared unique clonotypes by the size of the smaller repertoire. Repertoire richness was assessed with RTK rarefaction, the Chao1 estimator, and Recon v2.1 estimates of unobserved clonotypes. Generation probabilities were computed with OLGA for all TCRbeta clonotypes obtained by the gDNA method from four donors. The table was pulled from immuneACCESS by TCRdb, which kept in-frame rearrangements only. Such tables lose some clones; where checked, under half of the loss comes from unresolved V genes, and the rest has no known cause. D and trimming were read from the DNA, whereas the V and J calls and clone size are those reported in that table. Present in this sample are about 590,000 clones, just under 97% of which were seen just once. 0.11% of the sample rests with the top ten.

CD8 naive samples consisted of CD45RO-negative cells that were positively selected for CCR7, yielding a CD45RA+CCR7+ population without TemRA cells. Healthy HIV-negative adults with no recently reported acute infections or vaccinations were included as donors. All donors were Caucasian adults living in Nashville, Tennessee, USA. Blood was obtained by leukapheresis, after which PBMCs were separated by Ficoll-Histopaque density gradient centrifugation and cryopreserved in liquid nitrogen vapor phase. Analytical flow cytometry was used to check the purity and quantity of each magnetically sorted T cell population. Genomic DNA was isolated from every sorted fraction and measured by UV absorbance on a Nanodrop 2000c. The CDR3 spans 14 residues, from the cysteine through the phenylalanine. Only the CDR3 DNA is retained, 42 bases long and in frame from the first base. V is pared back by 4 bases and J by 4 bases, with 14 bases lying between the germline termini. From the germline V gene (reference sequence), CDR1 is SGHKS and CDR2 is YYEKEE.

The chain is made from TRBV5-5 and TRBJ1-2; perhaps TRBD1 is the D gene, with 5 bases matching. The TCR was taken from a woman aged 25 to 39 in good health. The sequencing input was naive CD8+ T cells sorted from blood. Interpreted using the paper, the cell subset or site label stands for: CD45RA+CCR7+. The DNA sequence is given as TGTGCCAGCAGCCCAGCGGACATCACCTATGGCTACACCTTC. It encodes CASSPADITYGYTF.